This T cell receptor beta chain originates from a study of regulatory T cells in long-lasting Graves disease. At the level of the study: Positivity for TSH receptor antibodies plus over 5 years of antithyroid drugs meant persistent Graves' disease. Study outcomes and limitations: The work looked only at peripheral blood and did not look at thyroid tissue. TCR diversity was lower in persistent Graves' patients than in newly diagnosed ones.

The time point denotes: persistent/refractory GD, antithyroid drugs over 5 years with positive TRAb. Extracted RNA from PBMCs served as the source of the TCR library. Graves' disease diagnosis followed American Thyroid Association guidelines. The CDR3 runs 14 residues. With 0 bases removed from V and 0 bases from J, the gap between germline ends came to 6 bases. CDR1 is LGHNT, CDR2 FRNRAP, per germline. For TCR beta, libraries came from iRepertoire HTBI primers and Arm-PCR of CDR3 regions. TCRdb fed the multiplex PCR reads into MiXCR, producing one record per CDR3 protein. The sample lists a few hundred thousand distinct CDR3 sequences, 22% occurring once. This clonotype showed up just a few times. Antigen: not known.

V gene TRBV12-5 combines with J gene TRBJ2-7; unclear D gene. The sequence derives from a female donor with Graves disease. The sample here was peripheral blood mononuclear cells (PBMCs), taken when the disease was refractory, from a patient treated with antithyroid drugs. The CDR3 is CASGLVPTSYEQYF. CDR3 in DNA: TGTGCTAGTGGTTTGGTACCGACCTCCTACGAGCAGTACTTC.